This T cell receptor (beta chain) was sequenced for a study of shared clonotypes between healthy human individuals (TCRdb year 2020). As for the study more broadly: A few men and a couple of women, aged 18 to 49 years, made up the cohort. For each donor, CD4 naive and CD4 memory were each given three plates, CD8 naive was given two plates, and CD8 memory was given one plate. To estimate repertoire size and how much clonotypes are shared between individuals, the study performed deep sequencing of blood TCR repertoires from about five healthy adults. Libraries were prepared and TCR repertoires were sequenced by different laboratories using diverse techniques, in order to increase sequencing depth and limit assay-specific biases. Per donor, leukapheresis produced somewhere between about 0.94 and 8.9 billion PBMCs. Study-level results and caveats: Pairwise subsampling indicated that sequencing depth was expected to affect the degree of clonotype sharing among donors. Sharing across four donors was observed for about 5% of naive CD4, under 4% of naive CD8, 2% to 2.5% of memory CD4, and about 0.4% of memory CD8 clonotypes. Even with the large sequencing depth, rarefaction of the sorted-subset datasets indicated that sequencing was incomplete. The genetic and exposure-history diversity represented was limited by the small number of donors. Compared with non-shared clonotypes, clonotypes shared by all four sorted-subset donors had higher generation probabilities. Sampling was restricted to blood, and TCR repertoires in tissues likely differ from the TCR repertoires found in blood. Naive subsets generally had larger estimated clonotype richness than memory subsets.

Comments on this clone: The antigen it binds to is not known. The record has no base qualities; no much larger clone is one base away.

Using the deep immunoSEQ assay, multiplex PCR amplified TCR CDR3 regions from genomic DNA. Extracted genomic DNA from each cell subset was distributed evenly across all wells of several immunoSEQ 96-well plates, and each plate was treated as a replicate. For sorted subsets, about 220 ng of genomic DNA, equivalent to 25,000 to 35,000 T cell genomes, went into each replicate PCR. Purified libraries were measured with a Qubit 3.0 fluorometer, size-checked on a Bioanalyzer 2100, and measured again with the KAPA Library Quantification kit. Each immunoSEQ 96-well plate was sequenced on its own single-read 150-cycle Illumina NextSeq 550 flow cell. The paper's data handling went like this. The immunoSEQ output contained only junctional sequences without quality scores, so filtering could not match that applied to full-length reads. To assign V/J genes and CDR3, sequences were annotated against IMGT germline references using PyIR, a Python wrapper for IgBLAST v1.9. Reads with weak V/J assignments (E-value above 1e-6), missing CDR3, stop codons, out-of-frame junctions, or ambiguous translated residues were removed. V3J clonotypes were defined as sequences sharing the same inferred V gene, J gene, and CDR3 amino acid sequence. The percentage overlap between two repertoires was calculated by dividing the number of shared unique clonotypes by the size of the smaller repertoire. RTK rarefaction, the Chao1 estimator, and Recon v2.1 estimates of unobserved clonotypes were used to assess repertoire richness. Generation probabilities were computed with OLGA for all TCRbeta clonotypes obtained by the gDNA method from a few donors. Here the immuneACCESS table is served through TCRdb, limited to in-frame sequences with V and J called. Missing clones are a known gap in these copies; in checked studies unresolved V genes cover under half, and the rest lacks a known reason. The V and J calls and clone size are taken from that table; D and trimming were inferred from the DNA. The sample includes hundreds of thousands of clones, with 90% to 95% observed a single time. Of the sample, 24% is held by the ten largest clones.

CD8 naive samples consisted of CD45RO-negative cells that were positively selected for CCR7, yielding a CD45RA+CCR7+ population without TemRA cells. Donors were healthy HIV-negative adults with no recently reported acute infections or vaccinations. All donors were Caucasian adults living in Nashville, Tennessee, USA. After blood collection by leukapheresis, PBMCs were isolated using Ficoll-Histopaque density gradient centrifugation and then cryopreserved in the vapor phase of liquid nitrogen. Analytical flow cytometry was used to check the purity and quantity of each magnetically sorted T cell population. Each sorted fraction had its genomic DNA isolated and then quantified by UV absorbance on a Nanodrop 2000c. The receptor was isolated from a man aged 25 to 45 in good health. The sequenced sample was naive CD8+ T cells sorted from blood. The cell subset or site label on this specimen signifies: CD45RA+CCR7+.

The sequenced DNA is TGCGCCAGCAGCCTCCAAGCGGGGGACACTGAAGCTTTCTTT. Translated, it gives CASSLQAGDTEAFF. The V and J genes are TRBV4-1 and TRBJ1-1; the D gene is possibly TRBD1, with 5 bases matching. V drops 4 bases and J drops 3 bases, leaving 12 bases in between. Sequences MGHRA (CDR1) and YSYEKL (CDR2) are obtained from the germline V gene. The CDR3 runs 14 amino acids, cysteine and phenylalanine included. Kept here is only the CDR3 DNA, which spans 42 bases and is read in frame from base 1.